These 29 T cell receptor beta chains share one sample of origin, sequenced in a study of cytomegalovirus exposure and HLA in healthy donors. 13 Jbeta primers and 60 Vbeta primers were used for the PCR. Data came from immunoSEQ multiplex PCR; TCRdb stores just in-frame clones and leaves some out. The repertoire has 120,000 or so clones, around 77% of them found once; the top ten carry less than 6%. The sample was PBMCs. The receptors shown here come from a man younger than 35 in good health and CMV-seropositive.

This sequence joins TRBV6-5 and TRBJ2-7, with TRBD1 matching over 7 bases. The V gene end was trimmed by 10 bases and the J gene end by 2 bases; junction bases not matched to a gene: 5. The CDR3 loop spans 12 amino acids. Germline V CDR1 and CDR2: MNHEY, SVGAGI. The CDR3 loop is CATRTGPYEQYF. In DNA form, the CDR3 reads TGTGCCACCAGGACAGGACCCTACGAGCAGTACTTC.

The gene calls are TRBV30 and TRBJ1-5; D is uncertain. The CDR3 contains 14 residues. The V end was cut by 0 bases, the J end by 6 bases, with 12 bases between. CDR1 is GTSNPN and CDR2 is SVGIG in the germline V gene (reference sequence). The CDR3 DNA follows: TGTGCCTGGAGTGTTGGCCTTTCAGGTCAGCCCCAGCATTTT. Translated: CAWSVGLSGQPQHF.

J is TRBJ2-1 and V is TRBV9; the match to TRBD2 covers 12 bases. Trimming took 4 bases from V and 0 from J; bases not matched to a gene: 2. Germline CDR1 is SGDLS and CDR2 is YYNGEE. The CDR3 extends over 16 amino acids. DNA of the CDR3: TGTGCCAGCAGCCTGACTAGCGGGAGCTCCTACAATGAGCAGTTCTTC. It translates to CASSLTSGSSYNEQFF.

CDR3 sequence reads: CASSSAETEAFF. The CDR3 bases are TGTGCCAGCAGCTCCGCGGAGACTGAAGCTTTCTTT. This chain joins TRBV7-6 and TRBJ1-1; D call uncertain. V was shortened by 4 bases and J by 5 bases, with 8 bases between the two germline ends. Germline V lookup: CDR1 SGHVS, CDR2 FNYEAQ. The length of the CDR3 is 12 residues.

This clone was observed a handful of times. The chain links TRBV5-6 to TRBJ2-1, with 8 bases fitting TRBD2. Trimming removed 4 bases from V and 6 bases from J; junction bases left unmatched: 3. The CDR3 covers 13 residues. The germline V gene encodes CDR1 SGHDT and CDR2 YYEEEE. In DNA form, the CDR3 reads TGTGCCAGCAGCCTCGGGACTAGCAATGAGCAGTTCTTC. This translates into CASSLGTSNEQFF.

This clone was detected only a few times. The chain combines TRBV6-6 with TRBJ2-2; D remains unclear. CDR1 MNHNY and CDR2 SVGAGI come from the germline V gene (reference sequence). This CDR3 has 11 amino acids. With 6 bases removed from V and 5 bases from J, the gap between germline ends came to 4 bases. CDR3 amino acids: CASSLTGELFF. In DNA form, the CDR3 reads TGTGCCAGCAGCCTGACCGGGGAGCTGTTTTTT.

V gene TRBV9 combines with J gene TRBJ1-1; TRBD1 aligns across 9 bases. This CDR3 comprises 14 residues. The germline CDR1 and CDR2 sequences are SGDLS and YYNGEE. Trimming removed 4 bases from V and 11 bases from J; junction bases left unmatched: 12. The CDR3 region is CASSLDGQGTDAFF. CDR3 coding DNA: TGTGCCAGCAGCTTAGACGGACAGGGGACCGACGCTTTCTTT.

This clone was counted between two and nine times. The genes are TRBV18 and TRBJ2-7; 9 bases map to TRBD2. With 4 bases clipped from V and 0 bases from J, the junction kept 10 bases outside the gene matches. Germline V gene sequence: CDR1 KGHSH, CDR2 LQKENI. The length of the CDR3 is 17 residues. CDR3 region: CASSRTSAHLSSYEQYF. CDR3 nucleotides: TGTGCCAGCTCACGGACTAGCGCGCACCTGAGCTCCTACGAGCAGTACTTC.

The V and J genes are TRBV11-3 and TRBJ2-7, with D possibly TRBD2 on 6 matching bases. Trimming shortened V by 5 bases and J by 7 bases, and 18 bases separated the two germline ends. The germline V gene has CDR1 SGHNT and CDR2 YENEEA. CDR3 size: 14 residues. CDR3 residues: CASSPVAVSGEQYF. The CDR3 bases are TGTGCCAGCAGCCCGGTAGCGGTTTCGGGGGAGCAGTACTTC. The entire variable domain, with the rest obtained from reference TRBV11-3 and TRBJ2-7, is as follows: EAGVVQSPRYKIIEKKQPVAFWCNPISGHNTLYWYLQNLGQGPELLIRYENEEAVDDSQLPKDRFSAERLKGVDSTLKIQPAELGDSAVYLCASSPVAVSGEQYFGPGTRLTVT.

This rearrangement joins TRBV10-3 to TRBJ1-2; D may be TRBD1 (6 bases). Germline V gene sequence: CDR1 ENHRY, CDR2 SYGVKD. With 10 bases removed from V and 2 bases from J, the gap between germline ends came to 20 bases. CDR3 length: 15 amino acids. The CDR3 loop is CATSDGWGLNYGYTF. As DNA, the CDR3 is TGTGCCACCTCGGATGGTTGGGGGCTGAACTATGGCTACACCTTC.

The table lists this clone with a few counts. The V and J genes are TRBV7-2 and TRBJ2-5; 9 nucleotides match TRBD2. The DNA end is a closer match to TRBJ2-7, so the J assignment may be wrong. This CDR3 is 14 amino acids long. The germline gives CDR1 SGHTA, CDR2 FQGNSA. DNA for the CDR3: TGTGCCAGCAGCTTTAGCGGGAGCTCCTACGAGCAGTACTTC. Protein product: CASSFSGSSYEQYF.

This clone turned up a few times. The J gene is TRBJ1-1, the V gene TRBV14; TRBD1 aligns across 11 bases. The CDR3 contains 17 residues. Germline lookup yields CDR1 SGHDN and CDR2 FVKESK. V lost 4 bases and J lost 6; bases outside the gene matches: 13. The chain's CDR3 is CASSRDIRDRGGSEAFF. The CDR3 nucleotides read TGTGCCAGCAGCCGAGATATCCGGGACAGGGGGGGTTCTGAAGCTTTCTTT.

This clone was observed a few times. This chain connects TRBV10-2 to TRBJ1-5; D remains ambiguous. From germline, CDR1 is WSHSY and CDR2 SAAADI. V dropped 3 bases and J dropped 1 base, with 7 bases sitting between them. The CDR3 has 14 residues. The CDR3 coding sequence is TGCGCCAGCAGTGAAAGCGAGAGCAATCAGCCCCAGCATTTT. Encoded protein: CASSESESNQPQHF.

The rearrangement joins TRBV7-3 to TRBJ2-4; TRBD2 agrees at 8 bases. The CDR3 loop spans 15 amino acids. V shed 2 bases and J 1 base; nucleotides not matched to a gene: 1. Per germline, CDR1 SGHTA and CDR2 FQGTGA. The CDR3 protein is CASSLGGRAKNIQYF. DNA of the CDR3: TGTGCCAGCAGCTTAGGCGGGAGGGCCAAAAACATTCAGTACTTC.

V gene TRBV28 combines with J gene TRBJ1-2; tentatively, D is TRBD1 (5 bases). This CDR3 has 15 amino acids. Trimming shortened V by 6 bases and J by 7 bases, and 21 bases separated the two germline ends. Per germline, CDR1 MDHEN and CDR2 SYDVKM. CDR3 sequence reads: CASSPASSGGRGYTF. The CDR3 DNA reads TGTGCCAGCAGCCCTGCCTCTAGCGGGGGACGTGGCTACACCTTC.

In this sample, this clone turned up a few times. The chain uses TRBV6-5 and TRBJ1-2, with a weak D call TRBD1 (5 bases). Deletions cut 0 bases from V and 3 bases from J, with 11 bases between. The CDR3 is made up of 15 amino acids. CDR1 and CDR2 from the germline V gene are MNHEY and SVGAGI. CDR3 amino acids: CASSYSDRRHYGYTF. The CDR3 coding sequence is TGTGCCAGCAGTTACTCTGACAGAAGACACTATGGCTACACCTTC.

The J gene is TRBJ1-1, the V gene TRBV30; D is unclear. Trimming pared 1 base from V and 4 bases from J, leaving 10 bases between. The CDR3 consists of 13 residues. Germline lookup yields CDR1 GTSNPN and CDR2 SVGIG (reference sequence). The chain's CDR3 is CAWSGGSVTEAFF. The DNA for the CDR3 is TGTGCCTGGAGTGGAGGGTCGGTCACTGAAGCTTTCTTT.

The chain employs TRBV5-8 and TRBJ1-2, with 8 positions matching TRBD1. Germline lookup yields CDR1 SGHTS and CDR2 YDEGEE. The CDR3 has 15 amino acids. The V segment lost 4 bases and the J segment 2 bases; nucleotides outside the gene matches: 7. This chain's CDR3 is CASSGPRQGNYGYTF. The DNA for the CDR3 is TGTGCCAGCAGCGGACCCAGACAGGGGAACTATGGCTACACCTTC. Complete variable domain (other parts from reference TRBV5-8 and TRBJ1-2): EAGVTQSPTHLIKTRGQQATLRCSPISGHTSVYWYQQALGLGLQFLLWYDEGEERNRGNFPPRFSGRQFPNYSSELNVNALELEDSALYLCASSGPRQGNYGYTFGSGTRLTVV.

This clone was seen once. A junction boundary mismatches the germline segment, possibly from a read error. The chain carries TRBV2 and TRBJ1-2, with D possibly being TRBD1 (6 bases). The length of the CDR3 is 13 residues. CDR1 and CDR2 (germline): SNHLY, FYNNEI. The CDR3 DNA sequence: TGTGCCAGCGGTGACAGGTTCTCCTATGGCTACACCTTC. Protein sequence: CASGDRFSYGYTF. The full variable domain, with the rest looked up from reference TRBV2 and TRBJ1-2, is EPEVTQTPSHQVTQMGQEVILRCVPISNHLYFYWYRQILGQKVEFLVSFYNNEISEKSEIFDDQFSVERPDGSNFTLKIRSTKLEDSAMYFCASGDRFSYGYTFGSGTRLTVV.

This clone has only one observation. One junction end disagrees with the germline gene, perhaps due to a read error. The J gene is TRBJ2-4, the V gene TRBV27; possible D gene TRBD1, 8 bases. This CDR3 has 15 residues. The V gene's germline CDR1 is MNHEY and CDR2 SMNVEV (reference sequence). DNA of the CDR3: TGTGCCAGCAGCTTAACACAGGGGGGGGAAAACAGTCAGTACTTC. Its protein is CASSLTQGGENSQYF.

The gene calls are TRBV27 and TRBJ2-7; 8 bases line up with TRBD1. The CDR3 contains 12 residues. Germline CDR1 is MNHEY and CDR2 is SMNVEV (reference sequence). Trimming removed 5 bases from V and 7 bases from J; junction bases left unmatched: 4. CDR3 bases: TGTGCCAGCAGTGGGACAGGCCAAGAGCAGTACTTC. Its translation is CASSGTGQEQYF.

V usage is TRBV28 and J usage is TRBJ1-3; D is uncertain. This CDR3 is built from 14 residues. Germline loops: CDR1 MDHEN, CDR2 SYDVKM. V was clipped by 3 bases and J by 0 bases, with 6 bases between them. The CDR3 is CASSFSLSGNTIYF. The DNA for the CDR3 is TGTGCCAGCAGTTTTTCCCTCTCTGGAAACACCATATATTTT.

This clone occurred once. The chain links TRBV11-2 to TRBJ2-2; D might be TRBD1 (6 bases). Germline V gene lookup returns CDR1 SGHAT and CDR2 FQNNGV. V was clipped by 4 bases and J by 1 base, with 10 bases between them. This CDR3 is 15 amino acids long. The CDR3 reads CASSSATGNTGELFF. CDR3 DNA sequence: TGTGCCAGCAGCTCTGCGACAGGGAACACCGGGGAGCTGTTTTTT.

This rearrangement joins TRBV9 to TRBJ2-3, with D maybe TRBD2 (6 bases). V dropped 4 bases and J dropped 1 base, with 13 bases sitting between them. This CDR3 contains 15 residues. In germline, CDR1 is SGDLS, CDR2 YYNGEE. CDR3 nucleotides: TGTGCCAGCAGCCCCAGGGTAGCGGGCACAGATACGCAGTATTTT. This sequence encodes CASSPRVAGTDTQYF.

This clone was observed once. V and J are TRBV5-1 and TRBJ2-7, with 8 bases lining up with TRBD1. This CDR3 comprises 15 residues. V shed 0 bases and J 2 bases; nucleotides not matched to a gene: 4. Germline CDR1 SGHRS, CDR2 YFSETQ. CDR3 protein: CASSLGSDRAYEQYF. Here the CDR3 DNA reads TGCGCCAGCAGCTTGGGCTCGGACAGGGCCTACGAGCAGTACTTC.

The chain has TRBV6-5 and TRBJ1-1; possibly TRBD1 for D (6 bases). V was trimmed by 8 bases and J by 2 bases, leaving 15 bases between them. This CDR3 comprises 14 residues. Germline CDR1 is MNHEY and CDR2 is SVGAGI. CDR3: CASERPGHNTEAFF. The CDR3 coding sequence is TGTGCCAGCGAGCGACCGGGACACAACACTGAAGCTTTCTTT.

A note on this clone: At one end the junction does not follow the germline gene, possibly because of a read error. This chain links TRBV27 with TRBJ2-2, with D perhaps TRBD1 (6 bases). CDR1 MNHEY and CDR2 SMNVEV come from the germline V gene (reference sequence). The CDR3 is made up of 14 amino acids. The CDR3 DNA is TGTGCCAGCAGTTTCACAGGGAACCCCGGGCAGCTGTTTTTT. Its protein is CASSFTGNPGQLFF.

CDR3 nucleotide sequence: TGCGCCAGCAGCCAAGGGACAGGGGGTAGAAACACCATATATTTT. It codes for CASSQGTGGRNTIYF. The rearrangement joins TRBV4-1 to TRBJ1-3; 10 positions match TRBD1. Germline V gene sequence: CDR1 MGHRA, CDR2 YSYEKL. Unmatched junction bases numbered 2, after V lost 1 base and J lost 5 bases. CDR3 length equals 15 residues.

Comment on this clone: The junction departs from germline at one end; a sequencing error may be responsible. The V gene is TRBV5-1, the J gene TRBJ1-1, with D possibly being TRBD1 (5 bases). Per the germline V gene, CDR1 is SGHRS and CDR2 is YFSETQ. The CDR3 sequence is 14 residues long. The CDR3 DNA is TGCGCCAGCAGTTTGGGGCTTCCGGGGAGTGAAGCTTTCTTT. The encoded protein is CASSLGLPGSEAFF.